This T cell receptor (beta chain) was observed in a study of T-cell memory formation after mild COVID-19. The wider study: For the most part, TCR clusters were specific to one donor.

This clonotype was observed a handful of times. Its antigen is not identified. MiXCR, applied by TCRdb to the 5' RACE reads, yields one record per CDR3 protein. The sample includes roughly 150,000 distinct CDR3 sequences, about 14% of them seen just once. The study, taken as a whole, reports: CD4+ contracting clones were mainly CM and EM; CD8+ ones, EMRA. Certain responding clones were present in pre-infection memory, suggesting participation of cross-reactive memory. CD4/CD8 balance characterized clones contracting day 15 to 85, and CD4+ skew characterized later expanders.

V was clipped by 8 bases and J by 7 bases, with 18 bases between them. This CDR3 has 15 amino acids. The source material was PBMCs or a T cell subset sorted from them (not recorded which). The receptor was isolated from an adult woman who had mild COVID-19 (a few samples of this study predate the infection). Cell type and time point are not known. The chain uses TRBV23-1 and TRBJ1-6, with a possible D match to TRBD1 (5 bases). TRBV23-1 is known as an ORF, though its function is uncertain. CDR3 sequence (DNA): TGCGCCAGCTACCCCGGGCCCGGGGGGAATTCACCCCTCCACTTT. Residues: CASYPGPGGNSPLHF.